A selection of T cell receptor beta chains follows, all from one sample in a study of CD8+CD57+ T cells in acquired aplastic anemia. TCRdb reanalysed the reads using MiXCR and keeps one entry per CDR3 protein. Found here are roughly 300,000 distinct CDR3 sequences, about 56% of them singletons; the top ten hold roughly 8%. Sequencing input: sorted CD4+, CD8+, or CD8+CD57+ T cells (not recorded which) from PBMCs. These receptors originate from a human donor with severe aplastic anemia or a healthy control (not recorded which). CDR3s include the opening cysteine and the closing phenylalanine or tryptophan. The D gene is left open where the match is weak. Not all rows give a size; the values are once, few, many and, for expanded clones, a class.

clone size,D gene,J gene,V gene,CDR3 DNA,CDR3 protein
many,-,TRBJ1-1,TRBV6-5,TGTGCCAGCAGTTACGGGGGGCGCGGTACTGAAGCTTTCTTT,CASSYGGRGTEAFF
few,TRBD1,TRBJ1-2,TRBV7-2,TGTGCCAGCAGCCGGACAGGGTCTGGCTACACCTTC,CASSRTGSGYTF
-,-,TRBJ2-7,TRBV15,TGTGCCACCAGCAGAGATGGTGGCGGGGTCCTTTACGAGCAGTACTTC,CATSRDGGGVLYEQYF
-,-,TRBJ1-1,TRBV7-3,TGTGCCAGCAGCATGCGGGCCCGAGGGGTGAACACTGAAGCTTTCTTT,CASSMRARGVNTEAFF
-,TRBD2,TRBJ2-7,TRBV7-2,TGTGCCAGCAGCTTAGGGGTGGGAGGGCCGGATGAGCAGTACTTC,CASSLGVGGPDEQYF
many,-,TRBJ1-5,TRBV12-3/TRBV12-4,TGTGCCAGCAGTTTCTCCCTTCAAGACAATCAGCCCCAGCATTTT,CASSFSLQDNQPQHF
few,-,TRBJ2-2,TRBV27,TGTGCCAGCAGTTTATATGGCCGGGCCGGGGAGCTGTTTTTT,CASSLYGRAGELFF
-,-,TRBJ2-3,TRBV7-9,TGTACCAGCAGCTTGCTAGAGGCTACGCAGTATTTT,CTSSLLEATQYF
many,-,TRBJ2-2,TRBV2,TGTGCCAGCACCACAGGTCCCCACGGGGAGCTGTTTTTT,CASTTGPHGELFF
-,-,TRBJ1-1,TRBV20-1,TGCAGTGCTAGGGCGGGAACTGAAGCTTTCTTT,CSARAGTEAFF
-,-,TRBJ1-2,TRBV7-3,TGTGCCAGCAGCTTAAGTATGGACAGCATCTATGGCTACACCTTC,CASSLSMDSIYGYTF
many,TRBD2,TRBJ2-7,TRBV7-9,TGTGCCAGCAGCTGGGGGGGCGAGCAGTACTTC,CASSWGGEQYF
-,TRBD2,TRBJ2-7,TRBV20-1,TGCAGTGCTAGAGTGCCTAGCGGGGCATCCTACGAGCAGTACTTC,CSARVPSGASYEQYF
-,TRBD2,TRBJ2-2,TRBV6-1,TGTGCCAGCAGTTCGCTAGCGGGAGCCGGGGAGCTGTTTTTT,CASSSLAGAGELFF
-,-,TRBJ2-1,TRBV29-1,TGCAGCGTTGGGCCCGACAGGTTCGGGGACAATGAGCAGTTCTTC,CSVGPDRFGDNEQFF
few,-,TRBJ1-5,TRBV24-1,TGTGCCACCAGTGATTTGAAGTCAGGCAATCAGCCCCAGCATTTT,CATSDLKSGNQPQHF
many,-,TRBJ2-2,TRBV5-1,TGCGCCAGCAGCTTCCAGGGCTTGAGCGTCAACACCGGGGAGCTGTTTTTT,CASSFQGLSVNTGELFF
-,TRBD1,TRBJ1-1,TRBV20-1,TGCAGTGCTAGCGGGACAGGGAGTCTCACTGAAGCTTTCTTT,CSASGTGSLTEAFF
-,-,TRBJ2-7,TRBV15,TGTGCCACCAGCAGGAGCCGGGACGCGGGGCCCCTGCAGTACTTC,CATSRSRDAGPLQYF
many,-,TRBJ1-1,TRBV5-6,TGTGCCAGCAGCTTCTTCAGGGTTGAAGCTTTCTTT,CASSFFRVEAFF
-,TRBD2,TRBJ2-7,TRBV20-1,TGCAGTGCTAGCCCCAGCGGGAGGGCGGCTGGCGAGCAGTACTTC,CSASPSGRAAGEQYF
-,TRBD2,TRBJ2-3,TRBV5-1,TGCGCCAGCAGCTGGGGGACTAGCGGTAGCACAGATACGCAGTATTTT,CASSWGTSGSTDTQYF
-,-,TRBJ2-7,TRBV7-9,TGTGCCAGCAGCTTAGTCCGGGACGCGCTGTACTTC,CASSLVRDALYF
many,-,TRBJ2-2,TRBV5-1,TGCGCCAGCAGCTTCATGCCAACGGACAACACCGGGGAGCTGTTTTTT,CASSFMPTDNTGELFF
few,-,TRBJ1-2,TRBV2,TGTGCCAGCACTCCGGGCCGGGACACTTATGGCTACACCTTC,CASTPGRDTYGYTF
-,-,TRBJ1-4,TRBV19,TGTGCCAGTAGTATGAGTGGGAATAATGAAAAACTGTTTTTT,CASSMSGNNEKLFF
-,TRBD2,TRBJ2-5,TRBV7-3,TGCGCCAGCAGCCAAATTAGCGGGGGAAGTCAGTACTTC,CASSQISGGSQYF
-,TRBD1,TRBJ1-5,TRBV19,TGTGCCACCCATAAGGGGACAGTTTATAGCAATCAGCCCCAGCATTTT,CATHKGTVYSNQPQHF
-,-,TRBJ2-5,TRBV7-6,TGTGCCAGCAACCCCGGAACGAAAGAGACCCAGTACTTC,CASNPGTKETQYF
-,-,TRBJ1-6,TRBV7-8,TGTGCCAGCAGCTTAAATTCGGACTACGCAACACCCCTCCACTTT,CASSLNSDYATPLHF
-,-,TRBJ1-2,TRBV2,TGTGCCAGCAGTCCTGGACTAGCGGGGGGCTACACCTTC,CASSPGLAGGYTF
-,-,TRBJ2-5,TRBV7-4,TGTGCCAGCAGCGGGTGGGCTGCGAGAGAGACCCAGTACTTC,CASSGWAARETQYF
-,-,TRBJ1-2,TRBV20-1,TGCAGTGCTAGTAATGTTAACTATGGCTACACCTTC,CSASNVNYGYTF
many,-,TRBJ2-2,TRBV4-3,TGCGCCAGCAGCCATCCCGGGAGCACCGGGGAGCTGTTTTTT,CASSHPGSTGELFF
-,-,TRBJ2-7,TRBV20-1,TGCAGTGCTAGGGCGGGTGAGCAGTACTTC,CSARAGEQYF
many,-,TRBJ1-5,TRBV2,TGTGCCAGCAGCCTTCTTTTGGGCAATCAGCCCCAGCATTTT,CASSLLLGNQPQHF
-,-,TRBJ2-7,TRBV15,TGTGCCACCAGCCATACTCAGGACAGATACGAGCAGTACTTC,CATSHTQDRYEQYF
-,TRBD2,TRBJ2-3,TRBV24-1,TGTGCCAGCAGACTTATGGGCCTAGCGGGGGCAGATACGCAGTATTTT,CASRLMGLAGADTQYF
many,TRBD1,TRBJ1-1,TRBV5-1,TGCGCCAGCAGCTCCACCAGGACAGGGGGAGATTGGGACACTGAAGCTTTCTTT,CASSSTRTGGDWDTEAFF
-,-,TRBJ2-2,TRBV2,TGTGCCAGCAGTGCAGCCCCAGGAGGAACCGGGGAGCTGTTTTTT,CASSAAPGGTGELFF
many,TRBD1,TRBJ2-1,TRBV6-1,TGTGCCAGCAGTGTAACAGGGGGCTCCTACAATGAGCAGTTCTTC,CASSVTGGSYNEQFF
-,TRBD1,TRBJ1-5,TRBV12-3/TRBV12-4,TGTGCCAGCAGTTTACGGACAGGGGAACAGCCCCAGCATTTT,CASSLRTGEQPQHF
-,TRBD2,TRBJ2-7,TRBV29-1,TGCAGCGTCGGGGAGGGGTCATACGAGCAGTACTTC,CSVGEGSYEQYF
once,-,TRBJ2-3,TRBV9,TGTGCCAGCAGCGTGGTTAGCAGCACAGATACGCAGTATTTT,CASSVVSSTDTQYF
-,-,TRBJ1-2,TRBV7-3,TGTGCCAGCAGCCGGGACTCCCTGGATGGCTACACCTTC,CASSRDSLDGYTF
-,-,TRBJ2-7,TRBV15,TGTGCCACCAGCAGAGGGTTACAGGGCTCCTACGAGCAGTACTTC,CATSRGLQGSYEQYF
many,-,TRBJ1-3,TRBV6-5,TGTGCCAGCACCACACTGGGAAGGCAGGTACAAGGAAACACCATATATTTT,CASTTLGRQVQGNTIYF
once,-,TRBJ2-7,TRBV9,TGTGCCAGCAGCGTGGAAGGCCAGAGCTCCTACGAGCAGTACTTC,CASSVEGQSSYEQYF
few,TRBD2,TRBJ2-1,TRBV7-9,TGTGCCAGCAGCCCCACTAGCGGGAGGGATAAAAATGAGCAGTTCTTC,CASSPTSGRDKNEQFF
-,TRBD1,TRBJ2-1,TRBV5-1,TGCGCCAGCAGCTTGGGGGGCTTTGAGACAGGGTATGAGCAGTTCTTC,CASSLGGFETGYEQFF
many,TRBD2,TRBJ2-7,TRBV7-8,TGCGCCAGCAGCTTGGCCGGGGGGGGGGCATACGAGCAGTACTTC,CASSLAGGGAYEQYF
-,TRBD2,TRBJ2-7,TRBV19,TGTGCCAGTAGTATCAGGGGACTAGCGCACGAGCAGTACTTC,CASSIRGLAHEQYF
-,TRBD1,TRBJ2-7,TRBV2,TGTGCCAGCAGTGAGGACAGGGTAAACGACGAGCAGTACTTC,CASSEDRVNDEQYF